This T cell receptor beta chain appears in the sequencing data of a study of Ad26.COV2.S vaccination and SARS-CoV-2 variants. Across the study: The vaccine Ad26.COV2.S was put into the muscle once, or twice with 56 days between.

Regarding treatment: some 20 received Ad26.COV2.S at low or high dose, single or two shots; 5 received placebo; per-sample allocation not given. Specimens were obtained on day 63 following the first vaccine or placebo injection. Here immunoSEQ multiplex PCR was the method, and the copy in TCRdb shows in-frame clones only, minus some. This table holds approximately 280,000 clones, over 75% found once. V was pared by 6 bases and J by 2 bases, with 8 bases between. Germline V gene lookup returns CDR1 MDHEN and CDR2 SYDVKM. The CDR3 consists of 12 residues. Note on this clone: As yet, its antigen is unknown.

Study results and limitations: Reported findings describe substantial breadth in spike-specific CD8+ and CD4+ T cell responses following vaccination. The study found higher spike-specific TCR breadth in vaccine than placebo recipients. Participants given vaccine showed non-spike TCR breadth similar to that of placebo recipients.

The chain is built from TRBV28 and TRBJ2-7; D not resolved. Sequences were derived from peripheral blood, sampled in a trial of Ad26.COV2.S vaccine versus placebo. This receptor was obtained from a person aged 18-60 years who received the Ad26.COV2.S COVID-19 vaccine or a placebo. The CDR3 DNA follows: TGTGCCAGCAGACCTGATCCCTACGAGCAGTACTTC. This gives the protein CASRPDPYEQYF. Full variable domain (rest looked up from reference TRBV28 and TRBJ2-7): DVKVTQSSRYLVKRTGEKVFLECVQDMDHENMFWYRQDPGLGLRLIYFSYDVKMKEKGDIPEGYSVSREKKERFSLILESASTNQTSMYLCASRPDPYEQYFGPGTRLTVT.